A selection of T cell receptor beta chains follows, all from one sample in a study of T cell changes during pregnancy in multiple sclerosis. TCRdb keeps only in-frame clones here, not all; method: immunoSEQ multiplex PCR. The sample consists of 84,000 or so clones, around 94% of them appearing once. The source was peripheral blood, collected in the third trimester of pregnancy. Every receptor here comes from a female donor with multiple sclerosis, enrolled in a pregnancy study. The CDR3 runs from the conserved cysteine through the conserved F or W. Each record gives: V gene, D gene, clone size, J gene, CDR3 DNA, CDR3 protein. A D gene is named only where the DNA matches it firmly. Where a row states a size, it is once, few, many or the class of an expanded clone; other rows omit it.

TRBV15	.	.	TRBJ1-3	TGTGCCACCAGCAGATTTTTTACTGGAAACACCATATATTTT	CATSRFFTGNTIYF
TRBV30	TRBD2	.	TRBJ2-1	TGTGCCTGGAGTGTACGGGGGACTAGCGGGAGCAAGTATGAGCAGTTCTTC	CAWSVRGTSGSKYEQFF
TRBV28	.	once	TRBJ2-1	TGTGCCAGCAGTCCCCCTCGGACTCGCACTCAAAGCTCCTACAATGAGCAGTTCTTC	CASSPPRTRTQSSYNEQFF
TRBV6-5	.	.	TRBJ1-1	TGTGCCAGCACTTCAACGAGCCTCACTGAAGCTTTCTTT	CASTSTSLTEAFF
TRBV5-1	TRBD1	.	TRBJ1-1	TGCGCCAGCAGCCGACAGGGGGACACTGAAGCTTTCTTT	CASSRQGDTEAFF
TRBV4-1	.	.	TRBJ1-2	TGCGCCAGCAGCCAAGATTCGGGGTTCGTCTATGGCTACACCTTC	CASSQDSGFVYGYTF
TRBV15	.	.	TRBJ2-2	TGTGCCACCACTGATACGCGGGATAACACCGGGGAGCTGTTTTTT	CATTDTRDNTGELFF
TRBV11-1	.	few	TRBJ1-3	TGTGCCAGCAGCCTCGGGACAACCTTCTCTGGAAACACCATATATTTT	CASSLGTTFSGNTIYF
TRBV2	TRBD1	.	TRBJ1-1	TGTGCCAGCAGAGGGGACAGGGGGCGGCTGGAAGCTTTCTTT	CASRGDRGRLEAFF
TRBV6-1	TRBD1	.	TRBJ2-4	TGTGCCAGCAGGGGGACAGGGACAAACATTCAGTACTTC	CASRGTGTNIQYF
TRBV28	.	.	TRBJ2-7	TGTGCCAGCAGTTCCCCCAGGTCAAGCCGCTACGAGCAGTACTTC	CASSSPRSSRYEQYF
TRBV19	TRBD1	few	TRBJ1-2	TGTGCCAGTAGCCTAGGACAGGGGGCCTTCGGCTACACCTTC	CASSLGQGAFGYTF
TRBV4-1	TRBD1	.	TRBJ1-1	TGCGCCAGCAGCTGGACAGGTCCCGGATTCTCGAACACTGAAGCTTTCTTT	CASSWTGPGFSNTEAFF
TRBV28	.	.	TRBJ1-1	TGTGCCAGCAGTTTAAGTCTGGAGGGGATCGGCACTGAAGCTTTCTTT	CASSLSLEGIGTEAFF
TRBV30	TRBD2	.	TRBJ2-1	TGTGCCTGGAGTGTCGGGACTAGCGGTTACAATGAGCAGTTCTTC	CAWSVGTSGYNEQFF
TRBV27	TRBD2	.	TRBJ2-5	TGTGCCAGCAGTCTAGGCGGGAGGGGACAAGAGACCCAGTACTTC	CASSLGGRGQETQYF